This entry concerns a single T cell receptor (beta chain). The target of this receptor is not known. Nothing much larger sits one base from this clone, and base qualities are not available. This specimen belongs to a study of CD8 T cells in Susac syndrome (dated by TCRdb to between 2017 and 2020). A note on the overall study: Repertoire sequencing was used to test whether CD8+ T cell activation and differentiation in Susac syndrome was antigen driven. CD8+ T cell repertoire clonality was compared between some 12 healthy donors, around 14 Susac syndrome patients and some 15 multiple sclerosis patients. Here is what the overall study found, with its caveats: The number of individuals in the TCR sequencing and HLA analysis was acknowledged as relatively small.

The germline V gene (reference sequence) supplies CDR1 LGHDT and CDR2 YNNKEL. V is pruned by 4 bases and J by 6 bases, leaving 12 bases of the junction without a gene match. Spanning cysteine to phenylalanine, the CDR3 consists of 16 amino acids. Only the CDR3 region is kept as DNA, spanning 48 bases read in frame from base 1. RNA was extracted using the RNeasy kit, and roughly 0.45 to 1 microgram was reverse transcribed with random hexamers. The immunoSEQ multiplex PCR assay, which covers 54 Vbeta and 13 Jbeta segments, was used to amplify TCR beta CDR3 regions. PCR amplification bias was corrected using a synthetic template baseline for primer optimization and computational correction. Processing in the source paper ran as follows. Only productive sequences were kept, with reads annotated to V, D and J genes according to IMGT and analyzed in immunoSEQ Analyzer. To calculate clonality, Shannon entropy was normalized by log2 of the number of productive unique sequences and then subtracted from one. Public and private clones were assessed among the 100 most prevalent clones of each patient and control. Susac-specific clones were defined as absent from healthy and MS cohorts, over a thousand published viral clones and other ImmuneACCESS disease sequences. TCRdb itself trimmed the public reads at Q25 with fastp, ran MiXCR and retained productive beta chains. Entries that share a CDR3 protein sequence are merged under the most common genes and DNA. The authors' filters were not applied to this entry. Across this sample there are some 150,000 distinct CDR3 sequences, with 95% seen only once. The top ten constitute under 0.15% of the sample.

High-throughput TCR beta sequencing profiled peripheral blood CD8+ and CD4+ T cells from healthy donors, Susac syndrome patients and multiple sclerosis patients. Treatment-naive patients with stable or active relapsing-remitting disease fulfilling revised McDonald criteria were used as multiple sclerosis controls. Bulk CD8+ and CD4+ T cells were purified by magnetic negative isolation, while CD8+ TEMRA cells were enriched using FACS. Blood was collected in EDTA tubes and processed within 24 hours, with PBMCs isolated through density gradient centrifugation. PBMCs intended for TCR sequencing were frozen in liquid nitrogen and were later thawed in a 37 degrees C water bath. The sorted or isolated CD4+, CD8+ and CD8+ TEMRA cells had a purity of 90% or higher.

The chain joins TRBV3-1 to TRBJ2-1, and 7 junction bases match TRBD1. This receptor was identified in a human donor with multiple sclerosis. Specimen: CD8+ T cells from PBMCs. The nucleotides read TGTGCCAGCAGCCTTCTGAATCCGGACAGGTCCAATGAGCAGTTCTTC. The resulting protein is CASSLLNPDRSNEQFF.